Given below is one T cell receptor beta chain in context. There is no known antigen for this receptor. No base quality information exists; no much larger clone differs at one position. Ends trimmed: V by 1 base, J by 5 bases; bases unmatched to a gene: 9. The CDR3 has 16 amino acids, counting the end cysteine and phenylalanine. Only the CDR3 part of the read is kept: 48 bases, read in frame from the first base. Looking up the germline V gene yields CDR1 MGHRA and CDR2 YSYEKL. The collaborating institutions used their own protocols to collect whole blood in K2EDTA tubes. For TCRbeta analysis, collaborator samples were shipped as frozen whole blood, as isolated PBMCs, or as DNA extracted from either sample type. This specimen comes from a study of blood T cell repertoires in COVID-19 (TCRdb year 2020). For the wider study: Samples from collaborators originated in the United States, Italy and Spain and spanned both the acute and convalescent phases of COVID-19. The prospective study material was composed of cDNA or gDNA derived from T cells, B-cell-depleted T cells, or PBMCs. The dataset comprised deeply sampled blood TCRbeta repertoires from subjects exposed to, actively infected with, or recovered from COVID-19. The repertoires were made available in a free public database intended to serve as a resource for research on the immune response to SARS-CoV-2. The samples were drawn from the first 160 participants of the ongoing ImmuneRACE study and from 1,254 subjects provided by 6 global collaborators. A de-identified subject ID, COVID-19 status, age in years and sex were almost always included in the sample metadata. HLA class I and class II types, where available, came from metadata supplied by the sample provider rather than from assay-based typing.

Summary of the overall study and its limitations: The quantity of clinical and demographic metadata differed by source and by participant and was supplied without curation.

The immunoSEQ Assay, a bias-controlled multiplex PCR, was used to amplify TCRbeta CDR3 regions from genomic DNA. As for how the authors treated the data: The number of nucleated cells in each sample was estimated by amplification of reference gene primers within the assay. To quantify the absolute abundance of each unique TCRbeta CDR3 rearrangement, sequence reads were collapsed and filtered. Productive Simpson clonality was computed per sample as the square root of Simpson's diversity index over productive rearrangements. TCRdb limited this immuneACCESS table to in-frame rearrangements with V and J called. A share of clones is missing; checked studies link under half to unresolved V genes, and the rest is unexplained. V, J and clone size were drawn from that table, and D and trimming were deduced from the DNA. This sample is represented by around 170,000 clones; 80% to 85% of them were singletons. The ten largest account for approximately 6.2% of the sample.

The specimen was peripheral blood. This sequence was found in a woman aged 40-49 years with acute or convalescent COVID-19. Recombination linked TRBV4-1 to TRBJ1-1, with 8 junctional bases fitting TRBD1. The CDR3 region reads CASSQVAQGAYTEAFF. Read as DNA, the sequence is TGCGCCAGCAGCCAAGTCGCGCAGGGGGCGTATACTGAAGCTTTCTTT.